The TCR beta chain under discussion was sequenced for a study of cytomegalovirus exposure and HLA in healthy donors. As regards this clone: Its antigen is undetermined.

The PCR made use of 60 Vbeta and 13 Jbeta primers. Repertoires were generated with immunoSEQ multiplex PCR, while TCRdb's copy carries only in-frame clones and drops some. The sample has around 94,000 clones, approximately 76% seen once. Study results and caveats: The authors assumed roughly uniform sequencing depth across donors for presence/absence analyses.

V lost 4 bases and J lost 7; bases outside the gene matches: 10. This CDR3 has 15 residues. Germline CDR1 SGHAT, CDR2 FQNNGV. Material: PBMCs. The clonotype comes from a woman in her sixties in good health and CMV-seropositive. The J gene is TRBJ1-1, the V gene TRBV11-2, with TRBD1 matching over 9 bases. The CDR3 region has the DNA TGTGCCAGCAGCTCGCAGGGGGGGACAGGGCTTGAAGCTTTCTTT. This sequence encodes CASSSQGGTGLEAFF.